One and the same sample provided the 24 T cell receptor beta chains below, sequenced in a study of Graves' ophthalmopathy and Graves' hyperthyroidism (dated by TCRdb to about 2018). Sequencing used an Illumina HiSeq 2000. TCR beta CDR3 regions were amplified from RNA transcripts for repertoire sequencing. The first round of RT-PCR was done with HTBI primers and the Qiagen OneStep RT-PCR kit, and was followed by a second round of multiplex PCR, then size selection and purification. TCRdb reran the public reads through fastp at Q25 and MiXCR, keeping productive beta chains. All rows with the same CDR3 protein become a single entry with the most common DNA and genes. The sample data list over a million distinct CDR3 sequences, and 36% of these were observed just once. The biggest ten clones account for 11% of the sample. Sequencing used peripheral blood or thyroid tissue (not recorded which). The receptor source for this set is an adult man with Graves' hyperthyroidism.

J is TRBJ2-7 and V is TRBV4-3; D tentatively reads TRBD1 or TRBD2 (6 bases each). The CDR3 loop spans 17 amino acids. Per germline, CDR1 LGHNA and CDR2 YSLEER. Trimming removed 3 bases at V and 7 bases at J, with 25 bases between. The CDR3 nucleotides read TGCGCCAGCAGCCACGTACGGTGGGGGGCTCCTGCCACAGAGCAGTACTTC. Translated, it gives CASSHVRWGAPATEQYF.

This clonotype was observed at least ten times. Here the CDR3 reads CSVEDRQQGAGNTIYF. CDR3 DNA sequence: TGCAGCGTTGAAGATAGACAACAGGGGGCTGGAAACACCATATATTTT. This rearrangement joins TRBV29-1 to TRBJ1-3; 8 nucleotides line up with TRBD1. Germline V gives CDR1 SQVTM, CDR2 ANQGSEA. Trimming at V came to 0 bases and at J to 2 bases, leaving 6 bases not matched to a gene. The CDR3 totals 16 residues.

The V and J genes are TRBV28 and TRBJ2-5; D unresolved. Trimming took off 7 bases at V and 7 bases at J, with 10 bases between the two ends. Germline V gives CDR1 MDHEN, CDR2 SYDVKM. The CDR3 has 11 amino acids. The DNA for the CDR3 is TGTGCCAGCATTTCCGGGCCGACCCAGTACTTC. This gives the protein CASISGPTQYF.

The J gene is TRBJ2-2, the V gene TRBV7-2; D is unresolved. The germline gives CDR1 SGHTA, CDR2 FQGNSA. The CDR3 is 15 residues long. V lost 6 bases and J 5 bases, leaving 16 bases between the germline ends. The CDR3 DNA reads TGTGCCAGCAGTGACCGAACTGAGTTTACCGGGGAGCTGTTTTTT. Its translation is CASSDRTEFTGELFF.

This clonotype was counted a few times. This chain connects TRBV12-3 or TRBV12-4 to TRBJ1-5; D perhaps matches TRBD1 (6 bases). Trimming left V 6 bases short and J 2 bases short, with 20 bases between. The CDR3 loop spans 17 amino acids. The CDR3 protein is CASRVGARGGGNQPQHF. The CDR3 coding sequence is TGTGCCAGCAGAGTAGGGGCCCGGGGGGGCGGCAATCAGCCCCAGCATTTT.

The table lists this clonotype with many counts. The V call is TRBV7-2, the J call TRBJ2-7; 8 nucleotides agree with TRBD1. The J segment lost 4 bases and the V segment lost 3 bases, leaving 5 bases of the junction unmatched. This CDR3 has 14 amino acids. Germline V gene lookup returns CDR1 SGHTA and CDR2 FQGNSA. CDR3 nucleotides: TGTGCCAGCAGCTTTCAACAGGGGGGATACGAGCAGTACTTC. Protein product: CASSFQQGGYEQYF. Full variable domain (missing parts from reference TRBV7-2 and TRBJ2-7): GAGVSQSPSNKVTEKGKDVELRCDPISGHTALYWYRQSLGQGLEFLIYFQGNSAPDKSGLPSDRFSAERTGGSVSTLTIQRTQQEDSAVYLCASSFQQGGYEQYFGPGTRLTVT.

The chain recombines TRBV14 with TRBJ2-4, with D perhaps TRBD2 (6 bases). Germline assignment: CDR1 SGHDN and CDR2 FVKESK. This CDR3 has 14 residues. The V end was cut by 3 bases, the J end by 4 bases, with 10 bases between. For the CDR3, the DNA is TGTGCCAGCAGCCAGGGGGGTTCGAAAAACATTCAGTACTTC. Protein: CASSQGGSKNIQYF.

This clonotype appeared a few times. The genes are TRBV7-2 and TRBJ2-7, with 7 positions matching TRBD1. CDR1 is SGHTA, CDR2 FQGNSA, per germline. V dropped 3 bases and J dropped 5; count of bases not matched to a gene: 10. The CDR3 runs 15 residues. The CDR3 region has the DNA TGTGCCAGCAGCTTCATTAACAGGGGTTTGGACGAGCAGTACTTC. This encodes CASSFINRGLDEQYF.

This clonotype was detected many times. V gene TRBV19 combines with J gene TRBJ1-1; TRBD1 matches at 7 bases. Per the germline V gene, CDR1 is LNHDA and CDR2 is SQIVND (reference sequence). CDR3 size: 15 residues. Trimming cost V 7 bases and J 1 base; bases outside gene matches: 9. CDR3 DNA: TGTGCCAGTACCGTCATGGGACAGTCGAACACTGAAGCTTTCTTT. This sequence encodes CASTVMGQSNTEAFF.

V gene TRBV15 combines with J gene TRBJ2-5; no reliable D call. This CDR3 is built from 13 residues. Trimming cost V 6 bases and J 2 bases, with 10 bases left between them. CDR1 and CDR2 from the germline V gene are LNHNV and YYDKDF (reference sequence). CDR3 sequence: CATSTLGQETQYF. CDR3 DNA sequence: TGTGCCACCAGTACCTTGGGACAAGAGACCCAGTACTTC. Together with reference TRBV15 and TRBJ2-5, the CDR3 gives the full variable domain: DAMVIQNPRYQVTQFGKPVTLSCSQTLNHNVMYWYQQKSSQAPKLLFHYYDKDFNNEADTPDNFQSRRPNTSFCFLDIRSPGLGDTAMYLCATSTLGQETQYFGPGTRLLVL.

Only a few counts were recorded for this clonotype. The chain combines TRBV19 with TRBJ2-6; 10 bases are shared with TRBD1. Germline CDR1 LNHDA, CDR2 SQIVND (reference sequence). This CDR3 has 17 residues. Trimming removed 7 bases from V and 1 base from J; junction bases left unmatched: 7. The CDR3 bases are TGTGCCAGTAAGGGACAGGGGCCCAAGTCTGGGGCCAACGTCCTGACTTTC. Its translation is CASKGQGPKSGANVLTF.

The genes are TRBV10-3 and TRBJ1-3, with a possible D match to TRBD1 (5 bases). The CDR3 has 14 amino acids. Trimming pared 6 bases from V and 0 bases from J, leaving 9 bases between. CDR1 and CDR2 from the germline V gene are ENHRY and SYGVKD. The CDR3 DNA sequence: TGTGCCATCAGGAGGGGCCACTCTGGAAACACCATATATTTT. Amino acid sequence: CAIRRGHSGNTIYF.

The rearrangement uses TRBV29-1 and TRBJ2-3, with 12 bases aligning to TRBD2. Looked up from germline, CDR1 is SQVTM and CDR2 is ANQGSEA. This CDR3 contains 16 residues. V dropped 6 bases and J dropped 4; count of bases not matched to a gene: 11. The CDR3 sequence: CSVETSGTSGSDTQYF. In DNA, the CDR3 is TGCAGCGTCGAAACCTCCGGGACTAGCGGGTCAGATACGCAGTATTTT.

The V call is TRBV2, the J call TRBJ2-7; 7 positions agree with TRBD1. CDR1 is SNHLY, CDR2 FYNNEI, per germline. The ends lost 9 bases at V and 2 bases at J; junction bases unmatched: 4. This CDR3 has 12 amino acids. CDR3 sequence (DNA): TGTGCCAGTTACGACAGGGCCTACGAGCAGTACTTC. Translated, it gives CASYDRAYEQYF.

CDR3 in DNA: TGTGCCAGCAGCGGGACAGGGTTTGGCACTGAAGCTTTCTTT. Amino acids: CASSGTGFGTEAFF. V is TRBV6-2 or TRBV6-3 and J is TRBJ1-1; 9 bases fit TRBD1. Germline CDR1 reads MNHEY; CDR2 reads SVGEGT. V gave up 6 bases and J gave up 4 bases; unmatched junction bases: 6. The CDR3 runs to 14 residues.

The V call is TRBV10-2, the J call TRBJ2-5, with D perhaps TRBD2 (6 bases). Germline-derived CDR1 and CDR2 are WSHSY and SAAADI. The CDR3 has 15 amino acids. With 8 bases removed from V and 4 bases from J, the gap between germline ends came to 20 bases. CDR3 sequence: CASRGARINRETQYF. CDR3 coding DNA: TGCGCCAGCCGCGGGGCCCGGATCAACCGAGAGACCCAGTACTTC.

The chain recombines TRBV7-9 with TRBJ2-4; tentatively, D is TRBD2 (6 bases). The germline V gene encodes CDR1 SEHNR and CDR2 FQNEAQ (reference sequence). CDR3 length equals 15 residues. V was clipped by 1 base and J by 3 bases, with 10 bases between them. The CDR3 region has the DNA TGTGCCAGCAGCTTAGTGTCGGGGGTCAAAAACATTCAGTACTTC. It specifies CASSLVSGVKNIQYF.

There are a few counts of this clonotype. The rearrangement joins TRBV4-2 to TRBJ1-3; tentatively, D is TRBD1 (5 bases). From germline, CDR1 is LGHNA and CDR2 YNFKEQ. Between the trimmed V and J ends, which lost 5 bases and 0 bases, there was a span of 11 bases. The CDR3 runs to 15 residues. This CDR3 reads CASSGDLSSGNTIYF. The DNA for the CDR3 is TGTGCCAGCAGCGGGGACTTGAGCTCTGGAAACACCATATATTTT.

Concerning this clonotype itself: Relative to the germline gene, one junction end is altered; a read error may explain this. The chain is built from TRBV7-9 and TRBJ1-2, with D hard to call. In germline, CDR1 is SEHNR, CDR2 FQNEAQ (reference sequence). The CDR3 covers 15 residues. The CDR3, as DNA: TGTGCCAGCAGCGTAGCTACGGGCGCCAGATACGGCTACACCTTC. This codes for CASSVATGARYGYTF.

The chain recombines TRBV10-3 with TRBJ1-6; 7 bases are shared with TRBD1. From germline, CDR1 is ENHRY and CDR2 SYGVKD. The CDR3 loop spans 13 amino acids. Germline trimming cut 4 bases from V and 7 bases from J; bases unmatched to any gene: 1. CDR3 protein: CAISGQGNSPLHF. The CDR3 bases are TGTGCCATCAGTGGACAGGGCAATTCACCCCTCCACTTT.

At least ten counts were recorded for this clonotype. The genes are TRBV11-2 and TRBJ1-5, with D tentatively TRBD1 (6 bases). Germline V gives CDR1 SGHAT, CDR2 FQNNGV. This CDR3 has 14 amino acids. The V end lost 9 bases, the J end lost 3 bases, and 15 bases lay between the germline ends. The CDR3 region has the DNA TGTGCCAGTAGCCTACAGGGAAACAATCAGCCCCAGCATTTT. Its translation: CASSLQGNNQPQHF.

This clonotype was detected only a few times. V usage is TRBV7-9 and J usage is TRBJ2-2; D uncertain. This CDR3 comprises 15 residues. V was trimmed by 8 bases and J by 6 bases, leaving 19 bases between them. Germline V gene data show CDR1 as SEHNR and CDR2 as FQNEAQ (reference sequence). CDR3: CASLNPTQPSGELFF. For the CDR3, the DNA is TGTGCCAGCTTAAATCCGACTCAGCCCTCCGGGGAGCTGTTTTTT.

In its sample, this clonotype was seen many times. The chain recombines TRBV2 with TRBJ1-1, with D perhaps matching TRBD1 (5 bases). The CDR3 spans 14 residues. Germline assignment: CDR1 SNHLY and CDR2 FYNNEI. Trimming cost V 6 bases and J 3 bases, with 14 bases left between them. CDR3 amino acids: CASRLQGGDTEAFF. In DNA, the CDR3 is TGTGCCAGCAGACTTCAGGGTGGGGACACTGAAGCTTTCTTT.

This clonotype has ten or more counts. The genes are TRBV20-1 and TRBJ2-6; maybe TRBD1 (6 bases). V gave up 3 bases and J gave up 6 bases, with 12 bases separating them. Germline V lookup: CDR1 DFQATT, CDR2 SNEGSKA (reference sequence). The CDR3 is 14 amino acids. CDR3 bases: TGCAGTGCTAGTCTGGGGGCCATGGCCAACGTCCTGACTTTC. Its translation is CSASLGAMANVLTF.